Listed below are T cell receptor beta chains from one sample, sequenced in a study of identical twins. One entry per CDR3 protein results from TCRdb running MiXCR on the 5' RACE reads. The profile covers about 920,000 distinct CDR3 sequences, with roughly an eighth appearing a single time and around 1.5% taken by the ten largest. The same sample was also used in a study of yellow fever vaccine responses in identical twins.

Sequencing was carried out using PBMCs. These receptors all come from a young woman in good health. CDR3s include the opening cysteine and the closing phenylalanine or tryptophan. A D gene is named only where the DNA matches it firmly. The size entry is marked missing in some rows and otherwise reads once, few, many or a size class.

j_call,d_call,v_call,clone_size,cdr3_nt,cdr3_aa
TRBJ1-5,.,TRBV5-6,few,TGTGCCAGCAGCTTGTGGTATTCCTCCCACAATCAGCCCCAGCATTTT,CASSLWYSSHNQPQHF
TRBJ1-1,.,TRBV12-3/TRBV12-4,.,TGTGCCAGCAGTTTTACAGGACCCCTGAACACTGAAGCTTTCTTT,CASSFTGPLNTEAFF
TRBJ2-1,.,TRBV2,few,TGTGCCAGCCATCAATTTTCCGGCAATGAGCAGTTCTTC,CASHQFSGNEQFF
TRBJ2-3,TRBD2,TRBV7-6,.,TGTGCCAGCAGCTTAGTGGGTAGCGGGGGAAGTGATACGCAGTATTTT,CASSLVGSGGSDTQYF
TRBJ2-5,TRBD2,TRBV28,.,TGTGCCAGCAGTCCAGGACTAGCGGGAGGGCCACTCCAAGAGACCCAGTACTTC,CASSPGLAGGPLQETQYF
TRBJ2-1,TRBD1,TRBV5-1,few,TGCGCCAGCAGCTCGGGACAGGTAATAAATGAGCAGTTCTTC,CASSSGQVINEQFF
TRBJ2-4,.,TRBV12-3/TRBV12-4,few,TGTGCCAGCAGTTTCGGGGTGGGGTCAGGAAACATTCAGTACTTC,CASSFGVGSGNIQYF
TRBJ2-1,.,TRBV5-1,.,TGCGCCAGCAGCTTTAGGCGCTCCAACTACAATGAGCAGTTCTTC,CASSFRRSNYNEQFF
TRBJ2-3,.,TRBV4-1,few,TGCGCCAGCAGCCAAGACCTACCCGGCACAGATACGCAGTATTTT,CASSQDLPGTDTQYF
TRBJ2-1,.,TRBV18,many,TGTGCCAGCTCGGGGGGTAATGAGCAGTTCTTC,CASSGGNEQFF
TRBJ2-3,TRBD1,TRBV20-1,.,TGCAGTGCTAGAGCCCACAGGGGTGCTAGCACAGATACGCAGTATTTT,CSARAHRGASTDTQYF
TRBJ2-3,TRBD1,TRBV10-3,few,TGTGCCATCAGGCCCGGGACAGGGCGCCACGCTGTGCCCTCAGATACGCAGTATTTT,CAIRPGTGRHAVPSDTQYF
TRBJ1-4,TRBD1,TRBV7-9,many,TGTGCCAGCAACCCGGGACAGGGGTACGAAAAACTGTTTTTT,CASNPGQGYEKLFF
TRBJ2-7,.,TRBV5-1,.,TGCGCCAGCAGCTTGGAGGACCTATACGAGCAGTACTTC,CASSLEDLYEQYF
TRBJ2-3,.,TRBV12-3/TRBV12-4,many,TGTGCCAGCAGACTAACCGGTAGCACAGATACGCAGTATTTT,CASRLTGSTDTQYF
TRBJ1-5,TRBD1,TRBV7-2,.,TGTGCCAGCAACAACAGGGGCGGCAATCAGCCCCAGCATTTT,CASNNRGGNQPQHF